This T cell receptor (beta chain) emerged from a study of T cell changes during pregnancy in multiple sclerosis. Here immunoSEQ multiplex PCR was the method, and the copy in TCRdb shows in-frame clones only, minus some. The sample lists more than 40,000 clones; approximately 87% were seen once. The CDR3 loop spans 14 amino acids. Trimming removed 2 bases from V and 4 bases from J, with 10 bases in between. Germline V gives CDR1 SNHLY, CDR2 FYNNEI. This rearrangement joins TRBV2 to TRBJ2-3; no clear D gene. The receptor's source is a female donor in good health, enrolled as a control in a pregnancy study. The sample here was peripheral blood, taken in the first trimester of pregnancy. The CDR3 region is CASSEFGSADTQYF. DNA for the CDR3: TGTGCCAGCAGTGAATTCGGGTCTGCAGATACGCAGTATTTT.